This paragraph reports one T cell receptor (beta chain). Only in-frame clones appear in the TCRdb table, and some are missing; sequencing was by immunoSEQ multiplex PCR. The sample contains more than 110,000 clones, about 88% of which appear only once. The sample originates from a study of blood T cell repertoires in COVID-19. Study at large: In each case, the material was cDNA or gDNA derived from T cells, B-cell-depleted T cells, or PBMCs.

CDR3 length: 16 amino acids. V lost 5 bases to trimming and J lost 0 bases; unmatched junction nucleotides: 7. Germline V gene lookup returns CDR1 SGHTA and CDR2 FQGNSA. This chain connects TRBV7-2 to TRBJ1-3, with TRBD1 identical over 7 bases. The sequencing input was peripheral blood. The TCR was taken from a man between 50 and 59 years old with active or convalescent COVID-19. Here the CDR3 DNA reads TGTGCCAGCAGCCCCCTGACAGGGAGCTCTGGAAACACCATATATTTT. This codes for CASSPLTGSSGNTIYF. The whole variable domain, filled in from reference TRBV7-2 and TRBJ1-3, reads GAGVSQSPSNKVTEKGKDVELRCDPISGHTALYWYRQSLGQGLEFLIYFQGNSAPDKSGLPSDRFSAERTGGSVSTLTIQRTQQEDSAVYLCASSPLTGSSGNTIYFGEGSWLTVV.